This T cell receptor (beta chain) was recorded in a study of shared clonotypes between healthy human individuals. About the research overall: Every donor yielded three CD4 naive, three CD4 memory, two CD8 naive and one CD8 memory plate.

Terminally differentiated effector memory CD45RA+ cells were left out of the naive CD8 fraction, which was CD45RO-negative and positively selected for CCR7. The CDR3 sequence is 15 residues long. Trimming pared 7 bases from V and 4 bases from J, leaving 16 bases between. Germline loops: CDR1 MNHEY, CDR2 SMNVEV (reference sequence). Study outcomes and limitations: Limited genetic and exposure-history diversity came from having few donors.

Here immunoSEQ multiplex PCR was the method, and the copy in TCRdb shows in-frame clones only, minus some. The sample holds about 580,000 clones; nearly 98% are singletons and the top ten take around 0.3%. To note about this clone: No antigen is known for it.

This rearrangement joins TRBV27 to TRBJ1-4; possible D gene TRBD1, 6 bases. This clonotype was sampled from a man aged 25-45 years in good health. The sample was naive CD8+ T cells sorted from blood. Here the CDR3 reads CASKAWAGDNEKLFF. The CDR3 nucleotides are TGTGCCAGCAAGGCCTGGGCAGGGGATAATGAAAAACTGTTTTTT.